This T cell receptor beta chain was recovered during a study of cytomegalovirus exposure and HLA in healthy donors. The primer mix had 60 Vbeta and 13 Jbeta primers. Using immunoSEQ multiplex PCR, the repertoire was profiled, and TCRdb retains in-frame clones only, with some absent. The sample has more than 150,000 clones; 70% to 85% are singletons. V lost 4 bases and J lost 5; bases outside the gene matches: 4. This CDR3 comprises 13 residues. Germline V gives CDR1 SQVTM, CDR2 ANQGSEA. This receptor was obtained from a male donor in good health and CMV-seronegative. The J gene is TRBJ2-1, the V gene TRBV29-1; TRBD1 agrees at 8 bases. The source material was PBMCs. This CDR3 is CSVARTGNNEQFF. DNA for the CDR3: TGCAGCGTTGCTCGGACAGGGAACAATGAGCAGTTCTTC.